This entry describes one T cell receptor beta chain. Its antigen is undetermined. The record originates from a study of shared clonotypes between healthy human individuals. The input for sorted-subset replicate PCRs was approximately 190 ng DNA, 25,000 to 35,000 T cell genomes. The assay was immunoSEQ multiplex PCR, and TCRdb's table has in-frame clones only and misses some. The sample carries under 1,100,000 clones, roughly 80% recorded once. V shed 0 bases and J shed 4 bases, with 10 bases lying between them. This CDR3 is 15 amino acids long. CDR1 and CDR2 from the germline V gene are MNHNS and SASEGT. General study results and limits: Of the naive CD4 clonotypes, 4% to 5% were shared across several donors.

Material: memory CD4+ T cells sorted from blood. Regarding subset: CD45RA-negative fraction. This TCR came from a man younger than 35 in good health. The genes are TRBV6-1 and TRBJ1-3; D is undetermined. CDR3 region: CASSEAPGYGNTIYF. The CDR3 bases are TGTGCCAGCAGTGAAGCCCCAGGATACGGAAACACCATATATTTT.